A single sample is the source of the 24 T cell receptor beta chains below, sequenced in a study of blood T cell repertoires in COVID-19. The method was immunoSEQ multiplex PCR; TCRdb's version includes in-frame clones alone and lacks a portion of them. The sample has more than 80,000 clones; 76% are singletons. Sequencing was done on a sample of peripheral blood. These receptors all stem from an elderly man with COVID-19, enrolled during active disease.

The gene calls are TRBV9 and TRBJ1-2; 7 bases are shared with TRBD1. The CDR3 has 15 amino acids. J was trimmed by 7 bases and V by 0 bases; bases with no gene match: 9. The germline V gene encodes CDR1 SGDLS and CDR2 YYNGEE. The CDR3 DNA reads TGTGCCAGCAGCGTAGAGGAGGGGGCCGGAGTTGGCTACACCTTC. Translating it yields CASSVEEGAGVGYTF.

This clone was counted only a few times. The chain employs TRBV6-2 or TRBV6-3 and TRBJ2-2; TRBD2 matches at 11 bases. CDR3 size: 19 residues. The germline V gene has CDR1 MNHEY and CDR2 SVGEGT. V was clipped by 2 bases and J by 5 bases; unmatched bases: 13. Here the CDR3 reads CASSYVGSGRAWLTGELFF. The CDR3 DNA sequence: TGTGCCAGCAGTTACGTGGGTAGCGGGAGGGCCTGGCTGACCGGGGAGCTGTTTTTT.

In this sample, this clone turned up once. CDR3: CASSRTPPGAYEQYF. DNA for the CDR3: TGTGCCAGCAGCCGTACTCCCCCAGGTGCCTACGAGCAGTACTTC. The gene calls are TRBV7-2 and TRBJ2-7; D unresolved. This CDR3 is built from 15 residues. V was clipped by 5 bases and J by 2 bases, with 16 bases between them. CDR1 and CDR2 from the germline V gene are SGHTA and FQGNSA.

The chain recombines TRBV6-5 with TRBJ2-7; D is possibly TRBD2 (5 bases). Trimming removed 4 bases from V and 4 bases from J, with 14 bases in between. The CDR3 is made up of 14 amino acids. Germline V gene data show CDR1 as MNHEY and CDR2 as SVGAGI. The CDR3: CASSSDYSSYEQYF. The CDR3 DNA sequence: TGTGCCAGCAGTTCTGACTACTCTTCTTACGAGCAGTACTTC.

CDR3 DNA sequence: TGTGCCAGCAGTCCCCGTACGGTGCGAGATTACGAGCAGTACTTC. Translated: CASSPRTVRDYEQYF. The chain recombines TRBV27 with TRBJ2-7, with unresolved D. Germline V CDR1 and CDR2: MNHEY, SMNVEV (reference sequence). With 5 bases removed from V and 4 bases from J, the gap between germline ends came to 18 bases. This CDR3 comprises 15 residues.

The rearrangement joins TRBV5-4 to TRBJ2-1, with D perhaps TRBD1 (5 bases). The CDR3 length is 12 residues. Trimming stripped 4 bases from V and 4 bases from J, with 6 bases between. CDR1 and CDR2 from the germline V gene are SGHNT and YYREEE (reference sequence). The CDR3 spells CASSPGYNEQFF. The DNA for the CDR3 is TGTGCCAGCAGCCCAGGGTACAATGAGCAGTTCTTC.

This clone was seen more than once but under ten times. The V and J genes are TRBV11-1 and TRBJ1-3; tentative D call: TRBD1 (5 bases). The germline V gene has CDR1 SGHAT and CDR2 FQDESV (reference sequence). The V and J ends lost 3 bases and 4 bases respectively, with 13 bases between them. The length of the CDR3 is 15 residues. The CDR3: CASSLGPEFGNTIYF. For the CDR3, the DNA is TGTGCCAGCAGCTTGGGGCCTGAATTCGGAAACACCATATATTTT.

The CDR3 spells CASSVARTSGSTDTQYF. For the CDR3, the DNA is TGTGCCAGCAGCGTAGCTAGGACTAGCGGGAGCACAGATACGCAGTATTTT. This chain joins TRBV9 and TRBJ2-3; TRBD2 agrees at 11 bases. CDR1 is SGDLS and CDR2 is YYNGEE in the germline V gene. The CDR3 is 17 amino acids. Unmatched junction bases numbered 3, after V lost 0 bases and J lost 0 bases.

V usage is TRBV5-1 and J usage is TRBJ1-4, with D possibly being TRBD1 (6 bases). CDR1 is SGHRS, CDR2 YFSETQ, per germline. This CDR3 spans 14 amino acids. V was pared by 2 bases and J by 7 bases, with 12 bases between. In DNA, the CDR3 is TGCGCCAGCAGCTTACAGGGATTTGGTGAAAAACTGTTTTTT. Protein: CASSLQGFGEKLFF.

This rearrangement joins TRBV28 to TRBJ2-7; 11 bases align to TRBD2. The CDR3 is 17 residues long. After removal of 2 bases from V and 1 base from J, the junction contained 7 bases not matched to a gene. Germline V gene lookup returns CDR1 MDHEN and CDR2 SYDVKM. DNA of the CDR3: TGTGCCAGCAGTTTACTTCGGCTAGCGGGAGGTTCCTACGAGCAGTACTTC. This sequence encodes CASSLLRLAGGSYEQYF.

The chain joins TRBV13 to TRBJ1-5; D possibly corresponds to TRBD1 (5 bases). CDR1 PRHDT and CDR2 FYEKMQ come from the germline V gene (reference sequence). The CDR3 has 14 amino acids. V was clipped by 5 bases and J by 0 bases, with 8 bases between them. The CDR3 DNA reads TGTGCCAGCAGCCAAGGGGCTAGCAATCAGCCCCAGCATTTT. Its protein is CASSQGASNQPQHF.

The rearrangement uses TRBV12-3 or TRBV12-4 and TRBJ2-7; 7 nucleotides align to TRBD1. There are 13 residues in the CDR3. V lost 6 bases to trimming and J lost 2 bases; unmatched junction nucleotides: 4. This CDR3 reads CASRRDSAYEQYF. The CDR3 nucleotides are TGTGCCAGCAGGAGGGACAGCGCCTACGAGCAGTACTTC.

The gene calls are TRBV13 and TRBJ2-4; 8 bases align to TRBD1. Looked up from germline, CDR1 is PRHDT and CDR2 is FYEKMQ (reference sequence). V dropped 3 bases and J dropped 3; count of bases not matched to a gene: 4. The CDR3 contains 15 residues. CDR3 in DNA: TGTGCCAGCAGCTTTGGCGACAGGGGCAAAAACATTCAGTACTTC. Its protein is CASSFGDRGKNIQYF.

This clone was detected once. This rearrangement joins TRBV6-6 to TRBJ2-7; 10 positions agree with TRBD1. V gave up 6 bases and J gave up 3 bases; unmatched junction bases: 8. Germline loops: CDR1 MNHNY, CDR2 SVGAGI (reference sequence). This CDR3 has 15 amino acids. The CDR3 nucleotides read TGTGCCAGCAGGTTATCGGGACAGGGGTTCTACGAGCAGTACTTC. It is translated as CASRLSGQGFYEQYF.

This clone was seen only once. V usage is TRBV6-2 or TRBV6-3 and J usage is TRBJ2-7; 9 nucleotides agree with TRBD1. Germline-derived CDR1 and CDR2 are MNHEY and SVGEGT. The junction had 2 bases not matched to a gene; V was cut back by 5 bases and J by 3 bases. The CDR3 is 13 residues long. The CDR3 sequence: CASSGTGNYEQYF. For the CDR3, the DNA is TGTGCCAGCAGTGGGACAGGGAACTACGAGCAGTACTTC.

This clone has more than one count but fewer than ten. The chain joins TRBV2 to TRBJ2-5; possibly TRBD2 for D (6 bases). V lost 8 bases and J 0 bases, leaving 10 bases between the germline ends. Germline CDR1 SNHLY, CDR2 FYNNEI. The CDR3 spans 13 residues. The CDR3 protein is CASVSGDQETQYF. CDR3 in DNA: TGTGCCAGCGTTAGCGGAGACCAAGAGACCCAGTACTTC.

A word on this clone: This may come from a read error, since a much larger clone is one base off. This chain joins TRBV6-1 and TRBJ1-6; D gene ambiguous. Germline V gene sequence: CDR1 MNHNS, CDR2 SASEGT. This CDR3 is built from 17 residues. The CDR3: CAGSEWGLEGLNSPLHF. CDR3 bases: TGTGCCGGCAGTGAATGGGGATTGGAGGGATTGAATTCACCCCTCCACTTT.

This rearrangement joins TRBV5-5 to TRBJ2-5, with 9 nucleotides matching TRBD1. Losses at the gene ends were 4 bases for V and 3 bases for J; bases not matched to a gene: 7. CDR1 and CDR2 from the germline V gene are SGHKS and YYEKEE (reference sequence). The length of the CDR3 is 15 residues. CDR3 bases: TGTGCCAGCAGCCGGGACAGGGATTCTGAAGAGACCCAGTACTTC. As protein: CASSRDRDSEETQYF.

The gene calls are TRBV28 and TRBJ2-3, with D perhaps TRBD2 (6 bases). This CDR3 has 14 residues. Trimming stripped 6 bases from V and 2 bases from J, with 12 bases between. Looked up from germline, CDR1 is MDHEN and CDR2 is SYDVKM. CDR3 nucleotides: TGTGCCAGCAGCGGGGGAGGAAACACAGATACGCAGTATTTT. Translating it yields CASSGGGNTDTQYF. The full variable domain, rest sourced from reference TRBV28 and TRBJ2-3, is DVKVTQSSRYLVKRTGEKVFLECVQDMDHENMFWYRQDPGLGLRLIYFSYDVKMKEKGDIPEGYSVSREKKERFSLILESASTNQTSMYLCASSGGGNTDTQYFGPGTRLTVL.

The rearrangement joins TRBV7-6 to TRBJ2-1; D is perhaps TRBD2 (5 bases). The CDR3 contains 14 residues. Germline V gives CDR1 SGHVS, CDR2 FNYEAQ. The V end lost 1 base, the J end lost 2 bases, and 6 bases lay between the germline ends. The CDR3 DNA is TGTGCCAGCAGCTTAGAACTAGCCTACAATGAGCAGTTCTTC. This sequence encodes CASSLELAYNEQFF.

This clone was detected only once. CDR3: CATTSGYNEQFF. CDR3 DNA: TGTGCCACGACTAGCGGCTACAATGAGCAGTTCTTC. The chain recombines TRBV6-6 with TRBJ2-1, with 9 bases that match TRBD2. Germline CDR1 MNHNY, CDR2 SVGAGI (reference sequence). The V segment lost 10 bases and the J segment 3 bases; nucleotides outside the gene matches: 1. This CDR3 has 12 residues.

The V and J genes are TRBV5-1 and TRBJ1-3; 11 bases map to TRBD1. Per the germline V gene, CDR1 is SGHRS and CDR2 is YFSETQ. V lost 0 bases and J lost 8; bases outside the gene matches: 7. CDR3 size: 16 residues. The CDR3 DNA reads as TGCGCCAGCAGCTTGGTCGGACAGGGGGCGTGGGACACCATATATTTT. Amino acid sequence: CASSLVGQGAWDTIYF.

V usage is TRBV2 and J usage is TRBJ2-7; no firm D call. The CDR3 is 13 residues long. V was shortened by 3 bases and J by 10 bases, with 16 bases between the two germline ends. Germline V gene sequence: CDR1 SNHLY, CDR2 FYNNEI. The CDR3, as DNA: TGTGCCAGCAGTGATATGGGCACATATTCCCAGTACTTC. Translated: CASSDMGTYSQYF.

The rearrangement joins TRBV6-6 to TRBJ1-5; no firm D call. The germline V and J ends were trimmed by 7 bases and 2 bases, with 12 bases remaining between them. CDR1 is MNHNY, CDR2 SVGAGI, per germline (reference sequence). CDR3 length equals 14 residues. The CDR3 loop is CASTSEIRNQPQHF. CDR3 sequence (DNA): TGTGCCAGCACATCGGAGATACGCAATCAGCCCCAGCATTTT.